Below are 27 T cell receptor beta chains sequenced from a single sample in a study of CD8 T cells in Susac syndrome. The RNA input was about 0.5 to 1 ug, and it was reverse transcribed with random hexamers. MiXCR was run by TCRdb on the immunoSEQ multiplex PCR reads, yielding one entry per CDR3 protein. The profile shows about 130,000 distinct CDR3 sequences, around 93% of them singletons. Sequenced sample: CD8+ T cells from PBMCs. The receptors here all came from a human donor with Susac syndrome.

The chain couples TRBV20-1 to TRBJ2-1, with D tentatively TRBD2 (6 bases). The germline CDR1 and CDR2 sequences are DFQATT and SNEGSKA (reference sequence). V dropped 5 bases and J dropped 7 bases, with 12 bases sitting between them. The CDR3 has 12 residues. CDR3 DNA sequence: TGCAGTGCTCCCGGGGGTATAAATGAGCAGTTCTTC. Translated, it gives CSAPGGINEQFF.

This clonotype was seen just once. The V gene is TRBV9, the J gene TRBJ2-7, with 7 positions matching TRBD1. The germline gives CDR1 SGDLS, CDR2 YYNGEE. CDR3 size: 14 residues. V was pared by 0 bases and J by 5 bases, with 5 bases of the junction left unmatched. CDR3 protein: CASSVEGQPHEQYF. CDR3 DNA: TGTGCCAGCAGCGTAGAGGGACAGCCCCACGAGCAGTACTTC.

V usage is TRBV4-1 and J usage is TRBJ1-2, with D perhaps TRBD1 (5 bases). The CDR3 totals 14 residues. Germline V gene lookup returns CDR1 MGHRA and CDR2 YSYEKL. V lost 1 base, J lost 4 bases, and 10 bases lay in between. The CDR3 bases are TGCGCCAGCAGCCAAGGGGCAGGGAGCTATGGCTACACCTTC. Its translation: CASSQGAGSYGYTF.

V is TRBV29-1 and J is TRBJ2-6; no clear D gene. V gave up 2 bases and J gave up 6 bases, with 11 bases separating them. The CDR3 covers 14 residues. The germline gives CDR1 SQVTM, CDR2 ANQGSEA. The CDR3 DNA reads TGCAGCGTTGAAAGTGGTTCCCAGGCCAACGTCCTGACTTTC. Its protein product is CSVESGSQANVLTF.

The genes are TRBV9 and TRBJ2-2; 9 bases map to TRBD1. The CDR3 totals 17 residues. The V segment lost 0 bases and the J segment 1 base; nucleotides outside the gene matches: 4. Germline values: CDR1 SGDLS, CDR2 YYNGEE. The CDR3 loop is CASSVAPGQGNTGELFF. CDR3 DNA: TGTGCCAGCAGCGTAGCTCCGGGACAGGGGAACACCGGGGAGCTGTTTTTT.

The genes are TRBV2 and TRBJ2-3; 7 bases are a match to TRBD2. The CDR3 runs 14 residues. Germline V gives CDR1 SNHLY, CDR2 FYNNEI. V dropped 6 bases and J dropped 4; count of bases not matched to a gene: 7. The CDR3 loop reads CASREAGVPDTQYF. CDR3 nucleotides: TGTGCCAGCAGGGAGGCGGGGGTGCCAGATACGCAGTATTTT.

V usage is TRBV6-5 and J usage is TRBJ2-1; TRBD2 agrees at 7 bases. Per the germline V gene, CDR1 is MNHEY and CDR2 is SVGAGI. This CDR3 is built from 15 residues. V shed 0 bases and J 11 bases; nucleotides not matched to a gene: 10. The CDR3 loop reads CASSYSNSGREKQFF. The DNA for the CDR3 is TGTGCCAGCAGTTACTCGAATAGTGGGCGGGAGAAGCAGTTCTTC.

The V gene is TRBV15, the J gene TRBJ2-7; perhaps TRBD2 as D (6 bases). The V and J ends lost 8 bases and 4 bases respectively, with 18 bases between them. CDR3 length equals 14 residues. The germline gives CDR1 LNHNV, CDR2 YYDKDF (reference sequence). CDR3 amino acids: CATSPVGGTYEQYF. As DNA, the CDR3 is TGTGCCACCTCTCCGGTGGGGGGAACGTACGAGCAGTACTTC.

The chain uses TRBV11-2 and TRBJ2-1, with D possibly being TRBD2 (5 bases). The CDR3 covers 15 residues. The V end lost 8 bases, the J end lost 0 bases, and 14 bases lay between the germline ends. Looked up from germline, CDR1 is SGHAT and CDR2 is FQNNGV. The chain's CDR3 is CASPQDGNSYNEQFF. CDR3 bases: TGTGCCAGCCCCCAGGACGGGAACTCCTACAATGAGCAGTTCTTC. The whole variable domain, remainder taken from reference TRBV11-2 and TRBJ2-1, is EAGVAQSPRYKIIEKRQSVAFWCNPISGHATLYWYQQILGQGPKLLIQFQNNGVVDDSQLPKDRFSAERLKGVDSTLKIQPAKLEDSAVYLCASPQDGNSYNEQFFGPGTRLTVL.

The CDR3: CASSVAGGGGYEQFF. Written as DNA, the CDR3 is TGTGCCAGCAGCGTAGCTGGAGGGGGAGGGTATGAGCAGTTCTTC. V and J are TRBV9 and TRBJ2-1; D is perhaps TRBD2 (7 bases). Germline CDR1 is SGDLS and CDR2 is YYNGEE. V dropped 0 bases and J dropped 8 bases, with 15 bases sitting between them. The CDR3 spans 15 residues.

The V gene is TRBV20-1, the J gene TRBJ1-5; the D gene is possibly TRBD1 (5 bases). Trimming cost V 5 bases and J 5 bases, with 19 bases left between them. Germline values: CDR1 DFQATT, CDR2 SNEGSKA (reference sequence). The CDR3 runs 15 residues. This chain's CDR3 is CSAWGEGLDDQPQHF. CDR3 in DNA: TGCAGTGCTTGGGGGGAGGGGTTAGACGATCAGCCCCAGCATTTT.

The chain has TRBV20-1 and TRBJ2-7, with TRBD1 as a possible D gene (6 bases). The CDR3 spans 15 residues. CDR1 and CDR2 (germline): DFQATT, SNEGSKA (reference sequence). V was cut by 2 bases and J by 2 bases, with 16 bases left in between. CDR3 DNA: TGCAGTGCTAGATCTACCGGGACAAATACCTACGAGCAGTACTTC. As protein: CSARSTGTNTYEQYF.

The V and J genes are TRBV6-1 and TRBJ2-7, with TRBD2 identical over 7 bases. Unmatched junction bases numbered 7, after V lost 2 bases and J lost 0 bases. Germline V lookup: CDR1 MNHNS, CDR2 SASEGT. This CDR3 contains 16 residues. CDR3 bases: TGTGCCAGCAGTGAACCGAGCGGGGCCATCTCCTACGAGCAGTACTTC. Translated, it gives CASSEPSGAISYEQYF.

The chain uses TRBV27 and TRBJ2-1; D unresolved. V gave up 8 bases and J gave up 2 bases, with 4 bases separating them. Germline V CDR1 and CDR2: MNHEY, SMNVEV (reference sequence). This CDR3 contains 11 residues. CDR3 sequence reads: CASGAYNEQFF. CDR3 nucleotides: TGTGCCAGCGGGGCCTACAATGAGCAGTTCTTC.

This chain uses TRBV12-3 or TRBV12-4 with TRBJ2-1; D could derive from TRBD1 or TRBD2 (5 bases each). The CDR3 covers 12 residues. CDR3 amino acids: CAISEGMNEQFF. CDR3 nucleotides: TGTGCTATCTCAGAGGGGATGAATGAGCAGTTCTTC.

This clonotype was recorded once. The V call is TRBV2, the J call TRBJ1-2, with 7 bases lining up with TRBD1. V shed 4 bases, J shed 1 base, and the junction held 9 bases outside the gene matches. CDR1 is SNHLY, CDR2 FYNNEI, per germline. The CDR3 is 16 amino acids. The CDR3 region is CASSVDGTDDNYGYTF. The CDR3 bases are TGTGCCAGCAGTGTCGACGGGACAGATGATAACTATGGCTACACCTTC.

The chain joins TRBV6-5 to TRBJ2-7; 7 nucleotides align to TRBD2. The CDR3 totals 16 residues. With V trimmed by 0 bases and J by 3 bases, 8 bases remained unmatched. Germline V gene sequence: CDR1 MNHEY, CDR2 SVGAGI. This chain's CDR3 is CASSYSSAGSHYEQYF. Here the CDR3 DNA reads TGTGCCAGCAGTTACTCATCAGCGGGATCACACTACGAGCAGTACTTC.

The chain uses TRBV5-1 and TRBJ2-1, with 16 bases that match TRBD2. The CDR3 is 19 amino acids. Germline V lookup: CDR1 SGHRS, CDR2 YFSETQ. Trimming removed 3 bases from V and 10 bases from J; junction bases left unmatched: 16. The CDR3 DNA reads TGCGCCAGCAGCTGGGGACTCCCTGGGACTAGCGGGAGGGCCAGGGAGCAGTTCTTC. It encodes CASSWGLPGTSGRAREQFF.

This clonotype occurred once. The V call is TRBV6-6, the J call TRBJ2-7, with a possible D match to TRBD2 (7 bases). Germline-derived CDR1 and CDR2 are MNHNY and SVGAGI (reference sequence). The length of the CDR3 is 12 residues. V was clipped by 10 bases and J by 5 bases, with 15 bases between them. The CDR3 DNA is TGTGCCACCTCGGCGGGGGCTAACGAGCAGTACTTC. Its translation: CATSAGANEQYF.

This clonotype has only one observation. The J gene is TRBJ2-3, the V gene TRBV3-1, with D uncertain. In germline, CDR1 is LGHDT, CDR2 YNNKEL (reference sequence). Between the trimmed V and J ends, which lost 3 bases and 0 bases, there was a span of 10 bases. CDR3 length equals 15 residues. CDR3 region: CASSQAQTSTDTQYF. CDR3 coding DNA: TGTGCCAGCAGCCAGGCTCAGACTAGCACAGATACGCAGTATTTT.

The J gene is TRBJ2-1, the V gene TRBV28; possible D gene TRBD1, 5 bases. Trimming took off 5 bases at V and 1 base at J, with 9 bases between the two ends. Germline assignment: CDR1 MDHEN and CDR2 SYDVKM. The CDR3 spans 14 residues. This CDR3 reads CASSPQGSYNEQFF. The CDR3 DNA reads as TGTGCCAGCAGTCCCCAGGGTTCCTACAATGAGCAGTTCTTC.

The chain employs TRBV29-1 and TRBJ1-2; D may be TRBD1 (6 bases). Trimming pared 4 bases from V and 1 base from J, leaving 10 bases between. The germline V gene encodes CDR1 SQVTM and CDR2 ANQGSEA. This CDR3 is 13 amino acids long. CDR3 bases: TGCAGCGTTGCGGGACAAGATAACTATGGCTACACCTTC. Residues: CSVAGQDNYGYTF.

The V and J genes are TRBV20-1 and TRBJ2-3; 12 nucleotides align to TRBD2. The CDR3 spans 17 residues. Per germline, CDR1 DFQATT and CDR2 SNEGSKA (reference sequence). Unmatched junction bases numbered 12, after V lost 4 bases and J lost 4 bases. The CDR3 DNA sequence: TGCAGTGCTACCTCCGAGTCTAGCGGGAGGGTGGCAGATACGCAGTATTTT. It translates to CSATSESSGRVADTQYF.

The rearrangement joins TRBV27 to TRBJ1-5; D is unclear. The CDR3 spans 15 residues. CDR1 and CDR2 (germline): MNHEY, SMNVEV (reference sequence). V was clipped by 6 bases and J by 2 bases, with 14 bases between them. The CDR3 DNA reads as TGTGCCAGCAGCGGCAGTGGGCCTGGCAATCAGCCCCAGCATTTT. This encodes CASSGSGPGNQPQHF.

CDR3 sequence reads: CASSSRTSGYNEQFF. CDR3 in DNA: TGTGCCAGCAGCTCCCGGACTAGCGGGTACAATGAGCAGTTCTTC. V is TRBV11-2 and J is TRBJ2-1, with 11 bases fitting TRBD2. The germline V gene encodes CDR1 SGHAT and CDR2 FQNNGV. J lost 4 bases, V lost 4 bases, and 3 bases had no gene match. The CDR3 runs to 15 residues.

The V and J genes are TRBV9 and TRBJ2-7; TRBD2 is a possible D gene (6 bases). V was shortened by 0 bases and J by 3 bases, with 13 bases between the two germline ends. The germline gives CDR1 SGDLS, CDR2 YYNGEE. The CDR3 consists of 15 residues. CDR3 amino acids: CASSVEGTGDYEQYF. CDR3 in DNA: TGTGCCAGCAGCGTAGAGGGGACTGGGGACTACGAGCAGTACTTC.

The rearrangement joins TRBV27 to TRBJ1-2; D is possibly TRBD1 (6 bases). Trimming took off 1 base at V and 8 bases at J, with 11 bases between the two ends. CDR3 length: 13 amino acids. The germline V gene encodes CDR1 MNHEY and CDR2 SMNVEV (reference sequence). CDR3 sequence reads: CASSLYTGWGYTF. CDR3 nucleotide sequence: TGTGCCAGCAGTTTATATACAGGGTGGGGCTACACCTTC.